The clone carrying this T cell receptor beta chain was counted a single time. Genomic DNA, serving as template, underwent TCR beta VDJ and CDR3 profiling. TCRdb re-called the reads through MiXCR, storing one row per CDR3 protein. This table holds around 130,000 distinct CDR3 sequences, 55% to 60% found once. The data stem from a study of CD8+CD57+ T cells in acquired aplastic anemia. This CDR3 region has 13 residues. The V gene lost 2 bases and the J gene lost 4 bases, with 11 bases spanning the gap. Germline CDR1 and CDR2: DFQATT and SNEGSKA (reference sequence). Patients selected for sequencing had displayed CD8+CD57+ cell expansion by flow cytometry.

This chain uses TRBV20-1 with TRBJ2-5; D unclear. Material for sequencing was sorted CD4+, CD8+, or CD8+CD57+ T cells (not recorded which) from PBMCs. This sequence originates from a human donor with aplastic anemia. The CDR3 DNA follows: TGCAGTGCTAGACTTGGTGGGATAGAGACCCAGTACTTC. Encoded protein: CSARLGGIETQYF.